These 28 T cell receptor beta chains originate from one sample sequenced in a study of blood T cell repertoires in COVID-19. Some clones are missing from TCRdb's copy, which holds only in-frame ones; the method was immunoSEQ multiplex PCR. This table has approximately 96,000 clones, 80% to 90% appearing once. The sequenced sample consisted of peripheral blood. The source is a human donor with COVID-19, enrolled during active disease. The donor label of this sample is uncertain.

J is TRBJ2-7 and V is TRBV28; the match to TRBD1 covers 7 bases. The CDR3 extends over 15 amino acids. The junction had 10 bases not matched to a gene; V was cut back by 6 bases and J by 2 bases. Per the germline V gene, CDR1 is MDHEN and CDR2 is SYDVKM. CDR3 nucleotides: TGTGCCAGCAGGTCCGGGACAGCGGAACCCTACGAGCAGTACTTC. Residues: CASRSGTAEPYEQYF.

The J gene is TRBJ1-3, the V gene TRBV6-6; 9 bases line up with TRBD1. Per germline, CDR1 MNHNY and CDR2 SVGAGI (reference sequence). The CDR3 extends over 18 amino acids. The J segment lost 4 bases and the V segment lost 5 bases, leaving 15 bases of the junction unmatched. The CDR3 spells CASSPRGTGTGNGNTIYF. CDR3 DNA: TGTGCCAGCAGTCCCAGGGGCACCGGGACAGGGAACGGAAACACCATATATTTT.

The chain combines TRBV11-3 with TRBJ2-7, with D possibly being TRBD1 (6 bases). The CDR3 is 14 residues long. Germline V gives CDR1 SGHNT, CDR2 YENEEA. The V gene lost 7 bases and the J gene lost 2 bases, with 15 bases spanning the gap. Here the CDR3 DNA reads TGTGCCAGCAATGGGGGCCCCGGGACCTACGAGCAGTACTTC. Its translation: CASNGGPGTYEQYF.

V is TRBV16 and J is TRBJ1-1, with D possibly being TRBD1 (5 bases). The length of the CDR3 is 13 residues. Between the trimmed V and J ends, which lost 1 base and 3 bases, there was a span of 6 bases. Germline V CDR1 and CDR2: KGHSY, FQNENV. CDR3: CASSQLGDTEAFF. DNA of the CDR3: TGTGCCAGCAGCCAATTAGGGGACACTGAAGCTTTCTTT.

The chain is built from TRBV20-1 and TRBJ2-7; tentative D call: TRBD2 (6 bases). The germline V gene encodes CDR1 DFQATT and CDR2 SNEGSKA (reference sequence). CDR3 length: 11 amino acids. Trimming took off 4 bases at V and 7 bases at J, with 11 bases between the two ends. The CDR3 nucleotides read TGCAGTGCTATTTTTGGGGGGGAGCAGTACTTC. The encoded protein is CSAIFGGEQYF.

The chain combines TRBV5-4 with TRBJ2-2, with 16 bases that match TRBD2. V dropped 4 bases and J dropped 7; count of bases not matched to a gene: 10. Germline CDR1 is SGHNT and CDR2 is YYREEE (reference sequence). There are 18 residues in the CDR3. CDR3 amino acids: CASSVGTSGGALVGELFF. CDR3 nucleotide sequence: TGTGCCAGCAGCGTGGGGACTAGCGGGGGGGCGCTCGTCGGGGAGCTGTTTTTT.

The J gene is TRBJ2-4, the V gene TRBV27; 7 bases map to TRBD2. V gave up 9 bases and J gave up 5 bases; unmatched junction bases: 7. The CDR3 runs to 13 residues. Germline CDR1 and CDR2: MNHEY and SMNVEV (reference sequence). This CDR3 reads CARFAGVQNIQYF. CDR3 nucleotide sequence: TGTGCCAGGTTCGCGGGGGTCCAAAACATTCAGTACTTC.

The V gene is TRBV5-1, the J gene TRBJ2-6; D may be TRBD1 (5 bases). Germline V gene lookup returns CDR1 SGHRS and CDR2 YFSETQ. Between the trimmed V and J ends, which lost 0 bases and 0 bases, there was a span of 7 bases. The CDR3 consists of 16 residues. As DNA, the CDR3 is TGCGCCAGCAGCTTGGGGGGCAACTCTGGGGCCAACGTCCTGACTTTC. Its translation is CASSLGGNSGANVLTF.

This clone was detected only a few times. The rearrangement links TRBV11-3 to TRBJ2-3, with TRBD1 matching 8 bases. CDR3 size: 17 residues. CDR1 is SGHNT, CDR2 YENEEA, per germline. The J segment lost 6 bases and the V segment lost 10 bases, leaving 21 bases of the junction unmatched. The CDR3 region has the DNA TGTGCCACCCGCGGGGTGGAGGGGCAGGGGGCAATGGATACGCAGTATTTT. The encoded protein is CATRGVEGQGAMDTQYF.

The V call is TRBV19, the J call TRBJ2-2; TRBD1 might be the D (6 bases). The germline V gene has CDR1 LNHDA and CDR2 SQIVND (reference sequence). CDR3 length: 15 amino acids. V shed 5 bases and J shed 0 bases, with 10 bases lying between them. The CDR3 DNA is TGTGCCAGTAGTTGGACAGTTTCGAACACCGGGGAGCTGTTTTTT. Its translation: CASSWTVSNTGELFF.

The chain combines TRBV4-2 with TRBJ2-7, with 7 bases matching TRBD1. J lost 1 base, V lost 1 base, and 4 bases had no gene match. Germline loops: CDR1 LGHNA, CDR2 YNFKEQ. This CDR3 region has 15 residues. The DNA for the CDR3 is TGTGCCAGCAGCCAAGTCGGGGACAGTTCCTACGAGCAGTACTTC. Amino acid sequence: CASSQVGDSSYEQYF.

V is TRBV5-1 and J is TRBJ1-2, with D uncertain. The V end was cut by 2 bases, the J end by 5 bases, with 19 bases between. The V gene's germline CDR1 is SGHRS and CDR2 YFSETQ. The CDR3 covers 16 residues. The CDR3 coding sequence is TGCGCCAGCAGCTTCGATATACCGCCGGCGGATTATGGCTACACCTTC. Its translation: CASSFDIPPADYGYTF.

V usage is TRBV14 and J usage is TRBJ1-6; D gene ambiguous. The CDR3 extends over 13 amino acids. Trimming stripped 0 bases from V and 6 bases from J, with 3 bases between. The germline V gene encodes CDR1 SGHDN and CDR2 FVKESK. The CDR3 DNA follows: TGTGCCAGCAGCCAAGACGGTAATTCACCCCTCCACTTT. Amino acids: CASSQDGNSPLHF.

The chain couples TRBV9 to TRBJ2-1; unclear D gene. Germline CDR1 reads SGDLS; CDR2 reads YYNGEE. The CDR3 consists of 15 residues. Trimming shortened V by 0 bases and J by 4 bases, and 11 bases separated the two germline ends. The CDR3 sequence is CASSVDTPRYNEQFF. DNA for the CDR3: TGTGCCAGCAGCGTAGACACCCCCAGGTACAATGAGCAGTTCTTC. The variable domain in full, completed from reference TRBV9 and TRBJ2-1, reads DSGVTQTPKHLITATGQRVTLRCSPRSGDLSVYWYQQSLDQGLQFLIQYYNGEERAKGNILERFSAQQFPDLHSELNLSSLELGDSALYFCASSVDTPRYNEQFFGPGTRLTVL.

V usage is TRBV7-6 and J usage is TRBJ2-3, with TRBD2 identical over 10 bases. Germline CDR1 SGHVS, CDR2 FNYEAQ. This CDR3 has 15 amino acids. Germline trimming cut 6 bases from V and 0 bases from J; bases unmatched to any gene: 3. The CDR3, as DNA: TGTGCCAGCAGTTCTAGCGGGGGAAGCACAGATACGCAGTATTTT. It translates to CASSSSGGSTDTQYF. The complete variable domain, with remaining parts taken from reference TRBV7-6 and TRBJ2-3, reads GAGVSQSPRYKVTKRGQDVALRCDPISGHVSLYWYRQALGQGPEFLTYFNYEAQQDKSGLPNDRFSAERPEGSISTLTIQRTEQRDSAMYRCASSSSGGSTDTQYFGPGTRLTVL.

The chain couples TRBV6-5 to TRBJ1-5; D not resolved. The V gene's germline CDR1 is MNHEY and CDR2 SVGAGI. Trimming removed 6 bases at V and 0 bases at J, with 9 bases between. The CDR3 extends over 14 amino acids. The CDR3 reads CASSWQNSNQPQHF. In nucleotides, the CDR3 is TGTGCCAGCAGCTGGCAGAATAGCAATCAGCCCCAGCATTTT.

The chain couples TRBV5-1 to TRBJ2-6; D is ambiguous. Trimming cost V 2 bases and J 0 bases, with 15 bases left between them. The CDR3 covers 18 residues. Germline CDR1 and CDR2: SGHRS and YFSETQ. The CDR3 spells CASSFDGGRPSGANVLTF. The CDR3 DNA is TGCGCCAGCAGCTTCGACGGCGGCCGTCCCTCTGGGGCCAACGTCCTGACTTTC.

The V call is TRBV6-6, the J call TRBJ2-1, with 10 bases lining up with TRBD2. The V segment lost 7 bases and the J segment 6 bases; nucleotides outside the gene matches: 9. This CDR3 contains 15 residues. Looked up from germline, CDR1 is MNHNY and CDR2 is SVGAGI (reference sequence). CDR3 sequence (DNA): TGTGCCAGCACCGGAGCGGGAGGGCCAACCAATGAGCAGTTCTTC. This encodes CASTGAGGPTNEQFF.

The chain uses TRBV19 and TRBJ1-5; 11 nucleotides align to TRBD1. Germline trimming cut 7 bases from V and 1 base from J; bases unmatched to any gene: 6. The V gene's germline CDR1 is LNHDA and CDR2 SQIVND (reference sequence). The CDR3 is 16 amino acids. This CDR3 is CASTGQGVDSNQPQHF. The CDR3, as DNA: TGTGCCAGTACGGGACAGGGGGTCGACAGCAATCAGCCCCAGCATTTT.

This clone was found once. The chain recombines TRBV11-3 with TRBJ1-2; 12 bases line up with TRBD1. V dropped 2 bases and J dropped 5; count of bases not matched to a gene: 6. This CDR3 contains 16 residues. The germline V gene encodes CDR1 SGHNT and CDR2 YENEEA. The DNA of the CDR3 is TGTGCCAGCAGCTTATCCGGGACAGGGGGCCGTTATGGCTACACCTTC. This translates into CASSLSGTGGRYGYTF.

The CDR3 here is CASSELSSNQPQHF. The CDR3 DNA is TGTGCCAGCAGTGAACTCTCTAGTAATCAGCCCCAGCATTTT. The chain recombines TRBV2 with TRBJ1-5; D not resolved. This CDR3 comprises 14 residues. Germline CDR1 is SNHLY and CDR2 is FYNNEI. The germline V and J ends were trimmed by 2 bases and 4 bases, with 9 bases remaining between them.

The chain is built from TRBV4-1 and TRBJ1-3; D not resolved. Germline V gene sequence: CDR1 MGHRA, CDR2 YSYEKL. The CDR3 extends over 15 amino acids. Trimming pared 6 bases from V and 0 bases from J, leaving 12 bases between. The CDR3 bases are TGCGCCAGCAGATCCCTCGGTGACTCTGGAAACACCATATATTTT. This sequence encodes CASRSLGDSGNTIYF.

This rearrangement joins TRBV13 to TRBJ2-7; possibly TRBD2 for D (5 bases). Germline loops: CDR1 PRHDT, CDR2 FYEKMQ (reference sequence). This CDR3 comprises 14 residues. Trimming removed 3 bases from V and 3 bases from J, with 12 bases in between. This chain's CDR3 is CASSFRGRDYEQYF. The CDR3 coding sequence is TGTGCCAGCAGCTTCCGGGGAAGGGACTACGAGCAGTACTTC.

The V and J genes are TRBV7-8 and TRBJ2-7, with 9 bases matching TRBD1. Looked up from germline, CDR1 is SGHVS and CDR2 is FQNEAQ. V shed 3 bases, J shed 4 bases, and the junction held 1 base outside the gene matches. The CDR3 contains 13 residues. CDR3 coding DNA: TGTGCCAGCAGCTTCGACAGGGGGTACGAGCAGTACTTC. It translates to CASSFDRGYEQYF. Full variable domain (outside the CDR3, taken from reference TRBV7-8 and TRBJ2-7): GAGVSQSPRYKVAKRGQDVALRCDPISGHVSLFWYQQALGQGPEFLTYFQNEAQLDKSGLPSDRFFAERPEGSVSTLKIQRTQQEDSAVYLCASSFDRGYEQYFGPGTRLTVT.

This chain joins TRBV15 and TRBJ2-1, with TRBD2 as a possible D gene (6 bases). Per germline, CDR1 LNHNV and CDR2 YYDKDF (reference sequence). V shed 5 bases and J shed 4 bases, with 15 bases lying between them. The length of the CDR3 is 15 residues. CDR3 in DNA: TGTGCCACCAGCGAGAAACTAGCAGCGTACAATGAGCAGTTCTTC. Its protein product is CATSEKLAAYNEQFF.

This clone was detected only a few times. This sequence joins TRBV4-2 and TRBJ1-5; 7 bases are shared with TRBD1. V shed 3 bases, J shed 7 bases, and the junction held 9 bases outside the gene matches. The V gene's germline CDR1 is LGHNA and CDR2 YNFKEQ. The CDR3 has 15 residues. The CDR3 spells CASSQTTTGRQPQHF. The CDR3 DNA follows: TGTGCCAGCAGCCAGACTACGACAGGGAGGCAGCCCCAGCATTTT.

This chain links TRBV7-2 with TRBJ1-5; 9 bases match TRBD1. This CDR3 is 15 amino acids long. The trim removed 5 bases at V and 3 bases at J, leaving 5 bases unmatched. CDR1 and CDR2 from the germline V gene are SGHTA and FQGNSA. CDR3: CASSARTGDNQPQHF. DNA for the CDR3: TGTGCCAGCAGCGCCCGGACAGGGGACAATCAGCCCCAGCATTTT.

This clone was seen just once. The V and J genes are TRBV7-9 and TRBJ2-1, with TRBD2 matching 8 bases. After removal of 4 bases from V and 8 bases from J, the junction contained 10 bases not matched to a gene. Germline lookup yields CDR1 SEHNR and CDR2 FQNEAQ (reference sequence). CDR3 length: 15 residues. In DNA form, the CDR3 reads TGTGCCAGCAGCTGGAACCCGGGACTAGTCGATGAGCAGTTCTTC. It is translated as CASSWNPGLVDEQFF. The full variable domain, its missing parts supplied by reference TRBV7-9 and TRBJ2-1, is DTGVSQNPRHKITKRGQNVTFRCDPISEHNRLYWYRQTLGQGPEFLTYFQNEAQLEKSRLLSDRFSAERPKGSFSTLEIQRTEQGDSAMYLCASSWNPGLVDEQFFGPGTRLTVL.